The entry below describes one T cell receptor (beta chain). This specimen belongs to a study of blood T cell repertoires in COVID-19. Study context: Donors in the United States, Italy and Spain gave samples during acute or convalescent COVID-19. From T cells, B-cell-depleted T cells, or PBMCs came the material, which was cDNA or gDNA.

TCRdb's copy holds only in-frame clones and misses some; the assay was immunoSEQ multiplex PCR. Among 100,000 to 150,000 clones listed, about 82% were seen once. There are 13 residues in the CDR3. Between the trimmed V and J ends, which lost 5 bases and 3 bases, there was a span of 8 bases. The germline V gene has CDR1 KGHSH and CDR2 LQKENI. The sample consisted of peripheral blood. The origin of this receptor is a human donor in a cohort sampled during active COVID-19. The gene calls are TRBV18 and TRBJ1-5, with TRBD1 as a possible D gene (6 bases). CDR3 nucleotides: TGTGCCAGCTCAGGACAGACCAATCAGCCCCAGCATTTT. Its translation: CASSGQTNQPQHF.